The 29 T cell receptor beta chains below all came from one sample that was sequenced in a study of blood T cell repertoires in COVID-19. Using immunoSEQ multiplex PCR, the repertoire was profiled, and TCRdb retains in-frame clones only, with some absent. The table shows over 250,000 clones, with around 88% occurring only once. The material sequenced was peripheral blood. These receptors were obtained from a woman in her sixties or seventies with COVID-19, enrolled during active disease.

The chain uses TRBV10-2 and TRBJ1-5, with 7 positions matching TRBD1. The CDR3 has 15 residues. Losses at the gene ends were 5 bases for V and 0 bases for J; bases not matched to a gene: 4. Germline CDR1 WSHSY, CDR2 SAAADI. The DNA of the CDR3 is TGCGCCAGCAGTTCCACAGGGGTTAGCAATCAGCCCCAGCATTTT. Translation gives CASSSTGVSNQPQHF.

The CDR3 protein is CSVESPGHLYGYTF. The CDR3 bases are TGCAGCGTTGAATCACCGGGACACTTGTATGGCTACACCTTC. This chain joins TRBV29-1 and TRBJ1-2; D is perhaps TRBD1 (6 bases). The germline gives CDR1 SQVTM, CDR2 ANQGSEA. V dropped 2 bases and J dropped 5 bases, with 15 bases sitting between them. The CDR3 covers 14 residues.

The J gene is TRBJ1-1, the V gene TRBV10-3; possibly TRBD1 for D (6 bases). V was trimmed by 6 bases and J by 1 base, leaving 9 bases between them. The CDR3 consists of 13 residues. Germline V gene data show CDR1 as ENHRY and CDR2 as SYGVKD. The CDR3 DNA reads as TGTGCCATCAGCCGGACAGAGAACACTGAAGCTTTCTTT. Amino acid sequence: CAISRTENTEAFF.

The CDR3 DNA reads as TGTGCCAGCAGTTTTCACAGGACTAGTAGGGAGACCCAGTACTTC. Its protein product is CASSFHRTSRETQYF. V and J are TRBV27 and TRBJ2-5, with 7 bases that match TRBD2. J lost 5 bases, V lost 3 bases, and 9 bases had no gene match. Germline V gives CDR1 MNHEY, CDR2 SMNVEV (reference sequence). CDR3 size: 15 residues.

The chain is built from TRBV7-2 and TRBJ2-7; TRBD2 is a possible D gene (6 bases). The CDR3 is 15 amino acids. CDR1 and CDR2 (germline): SGHTA, FQGNSA. Trimming removed 4 bases from V and 9 bases from J, with 22 bases in between. The CDR3 DNA reads as TGTGCCAGCAGCTCTTACCGGGACTCCCCGGAGGGGCAGTACTTC. Translation gives CASSSYRDSPEGQYF.

This chain uses TRBV7-2 with TRBJ2-3; TRBD2 matches 8 bases. Germline trimming cut 2 bases from V and 2 bases from J; bases unmatched to any gene: 6. There are 16 residues in the CDR3. From germline, CDR1 is SGHTA and CDR2 FQGNSA. The CDR3 DNA reads TGTGCCAGCAGCTTATTTACTAGCGGAAACACAGATACGCAGTATTTT. Residues: CASSLFTSGNTDTQYF.

This chain links TRBV20-1 with TRBJ2-7, with D possibly TRBD1 on 6 matching bases. CDR3 size: 14 residues. Germline assignment: CDR1 DFQATT and CDR2 SNEGSKA (reference sequence). V shed 3 bases and J shed 6 bases, with 18 bases lying between them. The CDR3 nucleotides are TGCAGTGCTAGTAGGACAGTCGGGGCTACCGAGCAGTACTTC. This translates into CSASRTVGATEQYF.

The chain is built from TRBV4-2 and TRBJ1-2, with 10 nucleotides matching TRBD1. This CDR3 spans 14 amino acids. V was clipped by 4 bases and J by 5 bases; unmatched bases: 4. The germline V gene encodes CDR1 LGHNA and CDR2 YNFKEQ. The CDR3 DNA is TGTGCCAGCAGCCCGACAGGGGGCGAATATGGCTACACCTTC. Translated, it gives CASSPTGGEYGYTF.

The chain is built from TRBV24-1 and TRBJ1-4, with D tentatively TRBD1 (5 bases). The germline CDR1 and CDR2 sequences are KGHDR and SFDVKD. V was cut by 4 bases and J by 2 bases, with 7 bases left in between. CDR3 length equals 14 residues. CDR3 sequence reads: CATSEPGTNEKLFF. The CDR3 DNA reads TGTGCCACCAGTGAACCAGGGACTAATGAAAAACTGTTTTTT.

The chain is built from TRBV5-4 and TRBJ1-3, with a possible D match to TRBD1 (6 bases). CDR1 SGHNT and CDR2 YYREEE come from the germline V gene (reference sequence). Trimming left V 4 bases short and J 0 bases short, with 14 bases between. This CDR3 is 16 amino acids long. This CDR3 reads CASSNQGSYSGNTIYF. The CDR3 nucleotides read TGTGCCAGCAGCAATCAGGGGTCTTACTCTGGAAACACCATATATTTT.

V usage is TRBV7-2 and J usage is TRBJ1-4; D is unresolved. This CDR3 comprises 12 residues. V was trimmed by 1 base and J by 13 bases, leaving 10 bases between them. Germline-derived CDR1 and CDR2 are SGHTA and FQGNSA. The CDR3 protein is CASSLDRGRLFF. DNA for the CDR3: TGTGCCAGCAGCTTAGATAGAGGTCGACTGTTTTTT.

The chain is built from TRBV12-5 and TRBJ2-2; TRBD2 might be the D (6 bases). The CDR3 is made up of 12 amino acids. The V end was cut by 6 bases, the J end by 7 bases, with 9 bases between. Germline loops: CDR1 LGHNT, CDR2 FRNRAP. Written as DNA, the CDR3 is TGTGCTAGTGGCGGGGGTGTCGGGGAGCTGTTTTTT. The encoded protein is CASGGGVGELFF.

The chain is built from TRBV10-1 and TRBJ2-4, with 13 bases matching TRBD2. The CDR3 is 19 residues long. J lost 0 bases, V lost 8 bases, and 13 bases had no gene match. From germline, CDR1 is WNHNN and CDR2 SYGVQD (reference sequence). DNA of the CDR3: TGCGCCAGCGGAGACTCGGGACTAGCGGGGACGTTAGCCAAAAACATTCAGTACTTC. This codes for CASGDSGLAGTLAKNIQYF.

The rearrangement uses TRBV24-1 and TRBJ1-2, with unresolved D. Trimming shortened V by 3 bases and J by 4 bases, and 8 bases separated the two germline ends. The length of the CDR3 is 13 residues. Germline lookup yields CDR1 KGHDR and CDR2 SFDVKD. Written as DNA, the CDR3 is TGTGCCACCAGTGATGCGCATAGCTATGGCTACACCTTC. Its protein product is CATSDAHSYGYTF.

The chain links TRBV6-5 to TRBJ1-3; D call uncertain. CDR1 MNHEY and CDR2 SVGAGI come from the germline V gene. This CDR3 contains 12 residues. The V end lost 7 bases, the J end lost 0 bases, and 4 bases lay between the germline ends. The CDR3 protein is CASMSSGNTIYF. Written as DNA, the CDR3 is TGTGCCAGCATGAGCTCTGGAAACACCATATATTTT.

The chain joins TRBV5-1 to TRBJ1-2, with a weak D call TRBD1 (5 bases). Trimming stripped 4 bases from V and 8 bases from J, with 18 bases between. Germline V gene lookup returns CDR1 SGHRS and CDR2 YFSETQ. The CDR3 length is 14 residues. The CDR3 region is CASSDGAGRSGYTF. Written as DNA, the CDR3 is TGCGCCAGCAGCGATGGTGCAGGGCGGTCGGGCTACACCTTC.

The genes are TRBV11-3 and TRBJ2-1, with 7 bases identical to TRBD2. This CDR3 contains 15 residues. With 1 base clipped from V and 3 bases from J, the junction kept 3 bases outside the gene matches. Germline lookup yields CDR1 SGHNT and CDR2 YENEEA. CDR3 region: CASSLGRGGYNEQFF. CDR3 coding DNA: TGTGCCAGCAGCTTAGGGCGCGGGGGCTACAATGAGCAGTTCTTC. Combining the CDR3 with reference TRBV11-3 and TRBJ2-1 gives the whole variable domain EAGVVQSPRYKIIEKKQPVAFWCNPISGHNTLYWYLQNLGQGPELLIRYENEEAVDDSQLPKDRFSAERLKGVDSTLKIQPAELGDSAVYLCASSLGRGGYNEQFFGPGTRLTVL.

The rearrangement joins TRBV2 to TRBJ2-7, with 8 positions matching TRBD1. J was trimmed by 6 bases and V by 6 bases; bases with no gene match: 4. The CDR3 is made up of 12 amino acids. CDR1 is SNHLY, CDR2 FYNNEI, per germline. CDR3 protein: CASSWTGSEQYF. CDR3 coding DNA: TGTGCCAGCAGCTGGACAGGGTCCGAGCAGTACTTC.

The chain combines TRBV24-1 with TRBJ2-1; 8 nucleotides align to TRBD1. This CDR3 comprises 16 residues. Trimming took 4 bases from V and 3 from J; bases not matched to a gene: 7. CDR1 is KGHDR and CDR2 is SFDVKD in the germline V gene. CDR3 bases: TGTGCCACCAGTGACCCTGCAGGGGGCGGCTACAATGAGCAGTTCTTC. This encodes CATSDPAGGGYNEQFF.

The J gene is TRBJ1-2, the V gene TRBV19, with 9 bases fitting TRBD1. CDR3 length: 14 amino acids. CDR1 is LNHDA and CDR2 is SQIVND in the germline V gene (reference sequence). Germline trimming cut 11 bases from V and 0 bases from J; bases unmatched to any gene: 7. CDR3 loop: CASRDREPNYGYTF. The CDR3 region has the DNA TGTGCCTCTCGGGACAGGGAGCCTAACTATGGCTACACCTTC.

The rearrangement links TRBV9 to TRBJ1-2; D may be TRBD1 (6 bases). Looked up from germline, CDR1 is SGDLS and CDR2 is YYNGEE. Trimming shortened V by 0 bases and J by 2 bases, and 11 bases separated the two germline ends. The CDR3 sequence is 15 residues long. The CDR3 region has the DNA TGTGCCAGCAGCGTAGGCCCCGGACAGAACTATGGCTACACCTTC. It encodes CASSVGPGQNYGYTF.

The chain joins TRBV9 to TRBJ1-3, with 7 bases aligning to TRBD1. CDR1 is SGDLS, CDR2 YYNGEE, per germline. This CDR3 contains 16 residues. V shed 4 bases and J 2 bases; nucleotides not matched to a gene: 9. In DNA, the CDR3 is TGTGCCAGCAGCCGAACGAAGGGGGCAGCTGGAAACACCATATATTTT. As protein: CASSRTKGAAGNTIYF.

The genes are TRBV19 and TRBJ1-2; no clear D. With 4 bases removed from V and 7 bases from J, the gap between germline ends came to 16 bases. Per germline, CDR1 LNHDA and CDR2 SQIVND (reference sequence). The CDR3 runs 14 residues. The CDR3 sequence is CASSTNLGSGGYTF. The DNA for the CDR3 is TGTGCCAGTAGTACCAATTTGGGAAGCGGTGGCTACACCTTC.

J is TRBJ2-7 and V is TRBV15, with a weak D call TRBD2 (5 bases). This CDR3 comprises 16 residues. Looked up from germline, CDR1 is LNHNV and CDR2 is YYDKDF (reference sequence). Trimming removed 1 base at V and 2 bases at J, with 15 bases between. The CDR3 DNA is TGTGCCACCAGCAGAGGGGCCGGGATAATTACCTACGAGCAGTACTTC. Translated, it gives CATSRGAGIITYEQYF.

The chain employs TRBV24-1 and TRBJ2-3; D is perhaps TRBD2 (7 bases). The CDR3 is made up of 14 amino acids. CDR1 is KGHDR, CDR2 SFDVKD, per germline. The germline V and J ends were trimmed by 7 bases and 7 bases, with 17 bases remaining between them. The chain's CDR3 is CATRAGGGVYTQYF. The CDR3 coding sequence is TGTGCCACCAGGGCGGGCGGGGGCGTGTATACGCAGTATTTT.

The rearrangement joins TRBV19 to TRBJ1-1; D is undetermined. Germline CDR1 and CDR2: LNHDA and SQIVND (reference sequence). Trimming left V 5 bases short and J 4 bases short, with 11 bases between. The CDR3 extends over 13 amino acids. The chain's CDR3 is CASSYGIGTEAFF. The CDR3 nucleotides are TGTGCCAGTAGTTACGGGATCGGCACTGAAGCTTTCTTT.

This sequence joins TRBV28 and TRBJ1-5; a weak D match, TRBD1 (6 bases). The CDR3 totals 15 residues. The V gene's germline CDR1 is MDHEN and CDR2 SYDVKM. V lost 6 bases, J lost 0 bases, and 12 bases lay in between. CDR3 nucleotide sequence: TGTGCCAGCAGACAGGGTTCCTATAGCAATCAGCCCCAGCATTTT. This encodes CASRQGSYSNQPQHF.

The V gene is TRBV3-1 (or the pseudogene TRBV3-2), the J gene TRBJ1-3; tentative D call: TRBD1 (5 bases). Trimming stripped 1 base from V and 6 bases from J, with 10 bases between. The germline V gene encodes CDR1 LGHDT and CDR2 YNNKEL (reference sequence). The length of the CDR3 is 14 residues. CDR3 sequence reads: CASSQGGGENTIYF. CDR3 coding DNA: TGTGCCAGCAGCCAAGGGGGGGGTGAAAACACCATATATTTT.

This chain joins TRBV2 and TRBJ1-4; 8 bases agree with TRBD1. CDR3 length: 13 amino acids. V gave up 7 bases and J gave up 5 bases; unmatched junction bases: 3. Germline loops: CDR1 SNHLY, CDR2 FYNNEI. The CDR3 DNA reads as TGTGCCAGCACCAGGGACAGGAATGAAAAACTGTTTTTT. As protein: CASTRDRNEKLFF.